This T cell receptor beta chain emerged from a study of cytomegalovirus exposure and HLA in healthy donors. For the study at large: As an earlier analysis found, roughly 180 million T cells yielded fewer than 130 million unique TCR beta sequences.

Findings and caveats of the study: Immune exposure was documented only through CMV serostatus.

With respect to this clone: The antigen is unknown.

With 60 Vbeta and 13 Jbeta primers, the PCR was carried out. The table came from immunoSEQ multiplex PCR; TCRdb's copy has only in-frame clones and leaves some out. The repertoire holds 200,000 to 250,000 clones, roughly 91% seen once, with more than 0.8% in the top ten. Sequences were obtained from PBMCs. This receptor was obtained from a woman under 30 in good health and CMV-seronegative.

The CDR3 region is CASSLTSGGSSYNEQFF. In nucleotides, the CDR3 is TGTGCCAGCAGCCTAACTAGCGGGGGGTCCTCCTACAATGAGCAGTTCTTC. V is TRBV9 and J is TRBJ2-1; the match to TRBD2 covers 12 bases. CDR3 size: 17 residues. Germline V gene sequence: CDR1 SGDLS, CDR2 YYNGEE. After removal of 4 bases from V and 0 bases from J, the junction contained 5 bases not matched to a gene.